Presented here are 4 T cell receptor beta chains from one specimen sequenced in a study of beta chain features in type 1 diabetes. TCRB transcripts that were expressed got sequenced, as all of the isolated RNA had been reverse transcribed. The method was immunoSEQ multiplex PCR; TCRdb's version includes in-frame clones alone and lacks a portion of them. Found here are 200,000 to 250,000 clones, approximately 70% of them singletons; the top ten hold 0.053%. The sequenced sample consisted of naive CD4+ T cells from blood. These receptors originate from a man aged 30 to 45 in good health.

The chain employs TRBV2 and TRBJ2-3; D gene unclear. The CDR3 is made up of 11 amino acids. Trimming pared 5 bases from V and 3 bases from J, leaving 3 bases between. From germline, CDR1 is SNHLY and CDR2 FYNNEI. The CDR3 sequence is CASSRTDTQYF. As DNA, the CDR3 is TGTGCCAGCAGTAGGACAGATACGCAGTATTTT.

Note on this clone: Other DNA sequences in the same sample also yield this CDR3. The V call is TRBV9, the J call TRBJ2-2; D is uncertain. This CDR3 region has 14 residues. Trimming pared 0 bases from V and 1 base from J, leaving 4 bases between. Germline values: CDR1 SGDLS, CDR2 YYNGEE. The CDR3 bases are TGTGCCAGCAGCGTAGGGCAGAACACCGGGGAGCTGTTTTTT. The encoded protein is CASSVGQNTGELFF.

The table lists this clone with a few counts. The chain's CDR3 is CATGNDREQYF. In DNA, the CDR3 is TGTGCCACCGGCAATGACCGGGAGCAGTACTTC. This rearrangement joins TRBV10-3 to TRBJ2-7; D gene uncertain. Germline V gene sequence: CDR1 ENHRY, CDR2 SYGVKD. Deletions cut 10 bases from V and 7 bases from J, with 14 bases between. The CDR3 spans 11 residues.

In regard to this clone: The junction and the germline gene differ at one end; a read error may be behind it. The chain links TRBV5-1 to TRBJ2-4, with D maybe TRBD1 (6 bases). Germline V lookup: CDR1 SGHRS, CDR2 YFSETQ. This CDR3 is 14 amino acids long. The CDR3 DNA reads as TGCGCCAGCAGCCTCGCCCCGGACAGTCCCAATGAGCGCTTC. Protein product: CASSLAPDSPNERF. The entire variable domain, with the rest obtained from reference TRBV5-1 and TRBJ2-4, is as follows: KAGVTQTPRYLIKTRGQQVTLSCSPISGHRSVSWYQQTPGQGLQFLFEYFSETQRNKGNFPGRFSGRQFSNSRSEMNVSTLELGDSALYLCASSLAPDSPNERFGAGTRLSVL.